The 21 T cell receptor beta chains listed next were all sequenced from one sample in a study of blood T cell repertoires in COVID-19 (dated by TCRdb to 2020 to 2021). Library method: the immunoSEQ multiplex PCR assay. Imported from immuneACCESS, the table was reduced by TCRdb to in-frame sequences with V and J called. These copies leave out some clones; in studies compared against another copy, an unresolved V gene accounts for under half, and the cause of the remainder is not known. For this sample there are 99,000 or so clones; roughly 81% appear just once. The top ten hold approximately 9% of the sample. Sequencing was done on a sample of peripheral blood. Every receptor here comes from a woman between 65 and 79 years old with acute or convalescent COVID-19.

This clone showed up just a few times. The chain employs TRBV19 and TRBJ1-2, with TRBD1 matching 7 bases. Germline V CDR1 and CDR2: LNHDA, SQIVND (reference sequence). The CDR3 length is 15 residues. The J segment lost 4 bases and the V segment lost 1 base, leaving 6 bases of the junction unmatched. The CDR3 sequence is CASSIGGTVTYGYTF. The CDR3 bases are TGTGCCAGTAGTATAGGTGGGACAGTCACCTATGGCTACACCTTC.

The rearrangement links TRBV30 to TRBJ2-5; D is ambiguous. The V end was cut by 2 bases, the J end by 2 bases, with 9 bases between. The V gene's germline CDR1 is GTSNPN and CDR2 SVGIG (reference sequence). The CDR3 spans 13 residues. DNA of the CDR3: TGTGCCTGGAGTCTATCACGGCAAGAGACCCAGTACTTC. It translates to CAWSLSRQETQYF. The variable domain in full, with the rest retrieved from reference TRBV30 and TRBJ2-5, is SQTIHQWPATLVQPVGSPLSLECTVEGTSNPNLYWYRQAAGRGLQLLFYSVGIGQISSEVPQNLSASRPQDRQFILSSKKLLLSDSGFYLCAWSLSRQETQYFGPGTRLLVL.

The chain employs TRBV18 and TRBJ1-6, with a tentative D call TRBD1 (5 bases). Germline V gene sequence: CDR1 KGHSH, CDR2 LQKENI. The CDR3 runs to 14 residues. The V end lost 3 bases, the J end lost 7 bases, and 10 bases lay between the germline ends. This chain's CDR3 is CASSPRGGNSPLHF. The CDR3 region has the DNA TGTGCCAGCTCACCCCGCGGGGGGAATTCACCCCTCCACTTT. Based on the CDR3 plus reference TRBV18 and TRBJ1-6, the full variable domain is NAGVMQNPRHLVRRRGQEARLRCSPMKGHSHVYWYRQLPEEGLKFMVYLQKENIIDESGMPKERFSAEFPKEGPSILRIQQVVRGDSAAYFCASSPRGGNSPLHFGNGTRLTVT.

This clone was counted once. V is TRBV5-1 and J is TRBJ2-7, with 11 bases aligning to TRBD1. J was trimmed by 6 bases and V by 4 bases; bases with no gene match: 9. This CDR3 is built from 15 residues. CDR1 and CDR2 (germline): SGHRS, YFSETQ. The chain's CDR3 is CASSLGTGGSREQYF. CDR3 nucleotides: TGCGCCAGCAGCCTGGGGACAGGGGGTTCTCGCGAGCAGTACTTC.

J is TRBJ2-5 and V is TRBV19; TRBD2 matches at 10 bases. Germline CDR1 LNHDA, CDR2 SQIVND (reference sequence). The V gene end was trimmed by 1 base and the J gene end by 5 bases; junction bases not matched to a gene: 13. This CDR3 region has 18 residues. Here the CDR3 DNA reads TGTGCCAGTAGTATAGTCTTCGGGAAGCGGGAGGGCCGGGAGACCCAGTACTTC. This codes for CASSIVFGKREGRETQYF.

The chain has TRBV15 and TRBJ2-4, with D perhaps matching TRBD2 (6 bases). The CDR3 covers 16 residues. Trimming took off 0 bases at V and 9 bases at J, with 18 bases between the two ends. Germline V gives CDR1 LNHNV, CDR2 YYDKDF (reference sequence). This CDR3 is CATSRDGAGTPRIQYF. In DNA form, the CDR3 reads TGTGCCACCAGCAGAGACGGTGCCGGGACTCCCCGCATTCAGTACTTC.

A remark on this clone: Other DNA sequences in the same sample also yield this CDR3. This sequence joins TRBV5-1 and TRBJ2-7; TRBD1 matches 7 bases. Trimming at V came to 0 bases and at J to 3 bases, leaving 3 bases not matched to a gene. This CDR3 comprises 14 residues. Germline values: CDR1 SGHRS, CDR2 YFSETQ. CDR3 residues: CASSLGSGGYEQYF. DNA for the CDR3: TGCGCCAGCAGCTTGGGTTCAGGGGGCTACGAGCAGTACTTC.

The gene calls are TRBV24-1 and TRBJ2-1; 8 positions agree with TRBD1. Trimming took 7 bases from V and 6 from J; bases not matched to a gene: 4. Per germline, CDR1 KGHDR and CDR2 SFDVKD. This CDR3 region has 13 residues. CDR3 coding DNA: TGTGCCACCAGGGAACAGGGGGGCAATGAGCAGTTCTTC. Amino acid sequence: CATREQGGNEQFF.

The DNA for the CDR3 is TGTGCCAGCAGCTTGGAAGGGGGCAGGGATGAGCAGTTCTTC. This translates into CASSLEGGRDEQFF. This rearrangement joins TRBV5-8 to TRBJ2-1; 7 nucleotides agree with TRBD1. The CDR3 consists of 14 residues. J lost 8 bases, V lost 0 bases, and 5 bases had no gene match. Germline V CDR1 and CDR2: SGHTS, YDEGEE.

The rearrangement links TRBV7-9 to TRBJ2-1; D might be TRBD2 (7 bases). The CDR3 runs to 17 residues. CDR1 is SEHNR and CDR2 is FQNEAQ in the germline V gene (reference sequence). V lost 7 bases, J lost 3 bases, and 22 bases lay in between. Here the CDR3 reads CASTFSDRGAGYNEQFF. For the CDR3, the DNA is TGTGCCAGCACCTTTTCGGACCGGGGGGCGGGCTACAATGAGCAGTTCTTC.

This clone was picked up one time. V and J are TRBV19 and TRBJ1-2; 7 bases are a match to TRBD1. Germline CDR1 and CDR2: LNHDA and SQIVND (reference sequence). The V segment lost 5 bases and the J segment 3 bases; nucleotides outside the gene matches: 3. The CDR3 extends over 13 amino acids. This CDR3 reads CASSLTGDYGYTF. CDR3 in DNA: TGTGCCAGTAGTCTTACAGGGGACTATGGCTACACCTTC.

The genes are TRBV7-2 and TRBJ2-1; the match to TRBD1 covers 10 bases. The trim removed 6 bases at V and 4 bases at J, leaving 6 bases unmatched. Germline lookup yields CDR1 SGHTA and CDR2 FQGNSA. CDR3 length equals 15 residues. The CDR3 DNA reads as TGTGCCAGCAGTCAGGACAGGGGGAGGTACAATGAGCAGTTCTTC. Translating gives CASSQDRGRYNEQFF.

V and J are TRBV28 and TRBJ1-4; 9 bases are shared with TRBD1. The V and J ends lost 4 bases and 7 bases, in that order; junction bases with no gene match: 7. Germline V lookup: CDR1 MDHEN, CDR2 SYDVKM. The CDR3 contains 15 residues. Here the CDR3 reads CASSSLTGGGEKLFF. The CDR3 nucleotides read TGTGCCAGCAGTTCCCTGACAGGGGGAGGTGAAAAACTGTTTTTT. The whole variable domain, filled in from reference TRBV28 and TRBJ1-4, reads DVKVTQSSRYLVKRTGEKVFLECVQDMDHENMFWYRQDPGLGLRLIYFSYDVKMKEKGDIPEGYSVSREKKERFSLILESASTNQTSMYLCASSSLTGGGEKLFFGSGTQLSVL.

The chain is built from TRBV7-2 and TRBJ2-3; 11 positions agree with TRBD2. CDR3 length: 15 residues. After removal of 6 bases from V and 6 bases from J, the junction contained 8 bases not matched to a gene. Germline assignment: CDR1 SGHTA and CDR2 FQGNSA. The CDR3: CASSNSGGALDTQYF. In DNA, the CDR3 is TGTGCCAGCAGTAATAGCGGGGGGGCCCTGGATACGCAGTATTTT.

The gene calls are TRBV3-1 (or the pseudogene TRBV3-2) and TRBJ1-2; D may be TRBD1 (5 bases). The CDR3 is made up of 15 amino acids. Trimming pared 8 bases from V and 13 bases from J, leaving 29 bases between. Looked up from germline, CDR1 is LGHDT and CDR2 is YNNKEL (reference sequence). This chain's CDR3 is CASRGRGGRDRGVTF. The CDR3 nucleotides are TGTGCCAGCCGGGGCCGTGGAGGGAGGGACCGAGGGGTCACCTTC.

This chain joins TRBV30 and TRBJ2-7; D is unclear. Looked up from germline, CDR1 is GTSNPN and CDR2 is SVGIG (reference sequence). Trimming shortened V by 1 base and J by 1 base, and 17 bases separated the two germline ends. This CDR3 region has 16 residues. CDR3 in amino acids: CAWSDLKAAISYEQYF. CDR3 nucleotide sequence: TGTGCCTGGAGTGATTTAAAGGCAGCGATTTCCTACGAGCAGTACTTC.

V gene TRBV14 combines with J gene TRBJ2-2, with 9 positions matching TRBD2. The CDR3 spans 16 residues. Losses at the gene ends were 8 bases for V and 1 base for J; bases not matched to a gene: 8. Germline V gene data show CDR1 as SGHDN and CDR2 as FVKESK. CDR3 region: CASSLLAGVNTGELFF. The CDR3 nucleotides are TGTGCCAGCTCCCTGTTAGCGGGGGTGAACACCGGGGAGCTGTTTTTT.

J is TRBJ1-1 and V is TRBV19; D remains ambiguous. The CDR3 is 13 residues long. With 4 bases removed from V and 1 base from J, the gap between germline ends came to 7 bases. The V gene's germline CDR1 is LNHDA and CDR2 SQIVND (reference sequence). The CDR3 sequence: CASSTPGNTEAFF. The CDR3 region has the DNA TGTGCCAGTAGTACCCCAGGGAACACTGAAGCTTTCTTT.

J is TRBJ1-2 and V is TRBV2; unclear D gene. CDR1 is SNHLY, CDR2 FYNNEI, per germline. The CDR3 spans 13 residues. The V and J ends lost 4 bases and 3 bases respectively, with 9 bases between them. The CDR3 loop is CASSGGMDYGYTF. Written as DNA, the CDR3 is TGTGCCAGCAGTGGAGGGATGGACTATGGCTACACCTTC.

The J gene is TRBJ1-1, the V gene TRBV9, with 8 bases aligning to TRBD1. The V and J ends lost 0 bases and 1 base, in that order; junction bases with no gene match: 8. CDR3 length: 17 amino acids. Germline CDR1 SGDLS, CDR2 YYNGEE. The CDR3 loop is CASSVVPGQGENTEAFF. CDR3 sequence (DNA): TGTGCCAGCAGCGTAGTCCCCGGACAGGGTGAGAACACTGAAGCTTTCTTT.

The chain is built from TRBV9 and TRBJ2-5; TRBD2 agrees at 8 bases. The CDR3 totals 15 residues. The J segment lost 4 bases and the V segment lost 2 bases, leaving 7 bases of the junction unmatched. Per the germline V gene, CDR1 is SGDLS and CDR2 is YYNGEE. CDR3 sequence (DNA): TGTGCCAGCAGCGTGTCAGCGGGAGTGATAGAGACCCAGTACTTC. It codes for CASSVSAGVIETQYF.